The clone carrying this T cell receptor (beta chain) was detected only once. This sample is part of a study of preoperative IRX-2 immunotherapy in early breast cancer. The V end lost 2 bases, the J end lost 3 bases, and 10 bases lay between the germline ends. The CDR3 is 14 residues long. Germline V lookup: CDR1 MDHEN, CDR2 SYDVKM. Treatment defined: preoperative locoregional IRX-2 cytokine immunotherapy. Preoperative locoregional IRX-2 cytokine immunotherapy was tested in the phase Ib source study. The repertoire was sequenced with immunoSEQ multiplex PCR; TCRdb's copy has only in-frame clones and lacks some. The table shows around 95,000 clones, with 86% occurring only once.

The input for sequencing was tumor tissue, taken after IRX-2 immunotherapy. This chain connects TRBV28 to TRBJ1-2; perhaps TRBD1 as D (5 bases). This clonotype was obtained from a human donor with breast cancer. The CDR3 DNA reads TGTGCCAGCAGTTTAGGCCAGGGTGACTATGGCTACACCTTC. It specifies CASSLGQGDYGYTF.